The 17 T cell receptor beta chains in this list originate from one sample, sequenced in a study of CXCR3-negative and CXCR3-positive naive CD8 T cells. UMI-tagged TRB cDNA libraries were built via 5' RACE. For each CDR3 protein, TCRdb gives one entry from its re-call of the 5' RACE reads, without DNA. The repertoire table contains about 39,000 distinct CDR3 sequences. The specimen sequenced was naive CXCR3- CD8+ T cells from blood. The sample's subset: CD45RO-CCR7+CD27+CD95- naive CD8+ T cells lacking CXCR3 (TNR3-). The receptor source for this set is a human donor in good health. Some clones in this sample may be carry-over from other donors' samples.

This rearrangement joins TRBV7-9 to TRBJ2-1; the D gene TCRdb calls, TRBD1, cannot be checked with no DNA. Germline V gene lookup returns CDR1 SEHNR and CDR2 FQNEAQ (reference sequence). The CDR3 is 13 residues long. CDR3 region: CASSFAQGGEQFF.

The chain uses TRBV6-2 or TRBV6-3 and TRBJ2-2. The CDR3 consists of 14 residues. Germline lookup yields CDR1 MNHEY and CDR2 SVGEGT. The CDR3 sequence: CASSYVQNTGELFF.

The chain uses TRBV29-1 and TRBJ2-3; the TCRdb call, TRBD1, lacks DNA for checking. The CDR3 sequence is 13 residues long. Per germline, CDR1 SQVTM and CDR2 ANQGSEA. The CDR3 loop reads CSVEAGARDTQYF.

The V gene is TRBV27, the J gene TRBJ1-3; TCRdb outputs TRBD1, but without DNA this stays unchecked. From germline, CDR1 is MNHEY and CDR2 SMNVEV (reference sequence). CDR3 length: 16 residues. The CDR3 here is CASSLSGGFSGNTIYF.

V and J are TRBV29-1 and TRBJ2-5. From germline, CDR1 is SQVTM and CDR2 ANQGSEA. This CDR3 has 11 residues. CDR3 amino acids: CSVEDLPTQYF.

V gene TRBV20-1 combines with J gene TRBJ1-1; the D call from TCRdb, TRBD1, cannot be confirmed without DNA. This CDR3 is 12 amino acids long. CDR1 and CDR2 (germline): DFQATT, SNEGSKA (reference sequence). This CDR3 is CSAPGGLPEAFF.

V and J are TRBV29-1 and TRBJ2-2; TCRdb indicates TRBD2, and absent DNA this call remains unverified. Germline-derived CDR1 and CDR2 are SQVTM and ANQGSEA. The CDR3 is 11 amino acids. The CDR3 loop is CSVWRTGELFF.

The V and J genes are TRBV5-5 and TRBJ2-1. CDR3 length: 17 amino acids. CDR1 and CDR2 (germline): SGHKS, YYEKEE (reference sequence). CDR3 in amino acids: CASSLAGSGSSYNEQFF.

The gene calls are TRBV7-6 and TRBJ2-3; TCRdb selects TRBD1, and the lack of DNA leaves this call unchecked. The CDR3 spans 12 residues. Germline CDR1 SGHVS, CDR2 FNYEAQ. This CDR3 is CASSRPHPAQYF.

The CDR3 sequence is CSARVAGDYNEQFF. The rearrangement joins TRBV20-1 to TRBJ2-1; TCRdb lists TRBD2, though no DNA is available to test this call. Per the germline V gene, CDR1 is DFQATT and CDR2 is SNEGSKA (reference sequence). CDR3 length: 14 amino acids.

The V gene is TRBV20-1, the J gene TRBJ2-7; the TRBD2 assignment by TCRdb is unverifiable without DNA. CDR1 is DFQATT, CDR2 SNEGSKA, per germline (reference sequence). The CDR3 is 13 amino acids. CDR3 amino acids: CSATGPQSYEQYF.

The chain combines TRBV12-3 or TRBV12-4 with TRBJ1-5. The CDR3 length is 14 residues. The CDR3: CASSLSETAQPQHF.

The chain couples TRBV7-9 to TRBJ2-2; TCRdb reports TRBD1, a call that lacks DNA to check it against. The CDR3 length is 14 residues. Germline V CDR1 and CDR2: SEHNR, FQNEAQ (reference sequence). The CDR3 protein is CASSEDRSTGELFF. Drawing the rest from reference TRBV7-9 and TRBJ2-2, the complete variable domain is DTGVSQNPRHKITKRGQNVTFRCDPISEHNRLYWYRQTLGQGPEFLTYFQNEAQLEKSRLLSDRFSAERPKGSFSTLEIQRTEQGDSAMYLCASSEDRSTGELFFGEGSRLTVL.

The V and J genes are TRBV6-2 or TRBV6-3 and TRBJ1-5; the D gene TCRdb calls, TRBD1, cannot be checked with no DNA. Germline CDR1 reads MNHEY; CDR2 reads SVGEGT. The CDR3 contains 17 residues. CDR3 in amino acids: CASSYSNRDMNLGPQHF.

The chain couples TRBV9 to TRBJ2-1; TCRdb selects TRBD2, and the lack of DNA leaves this call unchecked. Germline V gives CDR1 SGDLS, CDR2 YYNGEE. This CDR3 spans 16 amino acids. The CDR3 sequence is CASAGRAGDSYNEQFF.

The V call is TRBV19, the J call TRBJ2-7. Germline V CDR1 and CDR2: LNHDA, SQIVND (reference sequence). CDR3 size: 15 residues. Here the CDR3 reads CASSPTSGSIYEQYF.

The rearrangement uses TRBV7-9 and TRBJ2-1; the D gene TCRdb calls, TRBD1, cannot be checked with no DNA. Germline values: CDR1 SEHNR, CDR2 FQNEAQ (reference sequence). The CDR3 covers 15 residues. CDR3 sequence: CASSQGTGPYNEQFF.